Listed below are T cell receptor beta chains from one sample, sequenced in a study of shared clonotypes between healthy human individuals. The data were produced by immunoSEQ multiplex PCR, yet TCRdb's version contains in-frame clones alone and is incomplete. Of 2,500,000 or so clones detected, more than 90% appear once; the ten largest clones hold roughly 0.14%. The sequencing input was naive CD4+ T cells sorted from blood. Source of these receptors: a man aged 18 to 30 in good health. CDR3s include the opening cysteine and the closing phenylalanine or tryptophan. The D gene is left open where the match is weak. The size field is filled for only some rows; it gives once, few, many or a size class.

d_call: NA
v_call: TRBV10-3
clone_size: NA
j_call: TRBJ1-1
cdr3_length: 13
cdr3_aa: CAISESYPTEAFF
cdr3_nt: TGTGCCATCAGTGAATCATATCCCACTGAAGCTTTCTTT

d_call: NA
v_call: TRBV7-9
clone_size: NA
j_call: TRBJ1-1
cdr3_length: 15
cdr3_aa: CASSPGRDHYAEAFF
cdr3_nt: TGTGCCAGCAGCCCGGGGAGGGACCACTACGCTGAAGCTTTCTTT

d_call: NA
v_call: TRBV6-1
clone_size: NA
j_call: TRBJ1-4
cdr3_length: 13
cdr3_aa: CASKGLTVEKLFF
cdr3_nt: TGTGCCAGCAAGGGTCTTACGGTAGAAAAACTGTTTTTT

d_call: NA
v_call: TRBV7-9
clone_size: NA
j_call: TRBJ1-4
cdr3_length: 14
cdr3_aa: CASSLMGENEKLFF
cdr3_nt: TGTGCCAGCAGCTTGATGGGGGAGAATGAAAAACTGTTTTTT

d_call: TRBD1
v_call: TRBV19
clone_size: NA
j_call: TRBJ2-6
cdr3_length: 17
cdr3_aa: CASSVGGGRSGANVLTF
cdr3_nt: TGTGCCAGTAGTGTAGGGGGCGGACGCTCTGGGGCCAACGTCCTGACTTTC

d_call: NA
v_call: TRBV5-1
clone_size: NA
j_call: TRBJ2-1
cdr3_length: 15
cdr3_aa: CASSLVGSSYNEQFF
cdr3_nt: TGCGCCAGCAGCTTGGTTGGGAGCTCCTACAATGAGCAGTTCTTC

d_call: NA
v_call: TRBV5-6
clone_size: NA
j_call: TRBJ2-7
cdr3_length: 16
cdr3_aa: CASSFRSDVAGPEQYF
cdr3_nt: TGTGCCAGCAGCTTTAGGTCAGACGTCGCCGGACCCGAGCAGTACTTC

d_call: NA
v_call: TRBV6-5
clone_size: NA
j_call: TRBJ1-1
cdr3_length: 12
cdr3_aa: CASSGPYTEAFF
cdr3_nt: TGTGCCAGCTCGGGCCCTTACACTGAAGCTTTCTTT

d_call: NA
v_call: TRBV2
clone_size: NA
j_call: TRBJ2-3
cdr3_length: 18
cdr3_aa: CASLVRSQPSYSTDTQYF
cdr3_nt: TGTGCCAGCTTAGTAAGGAGTCAACCGAGCTATAGCACAGATACGCAGTATTTT

d_call: NA
v_call: TRBV10-3
clone_size: NA
j_call: TRBJ1-5
cdr3_length: 14
cdr3_aa: CAISESNGHQPQHF
cdr3_nt: TGTGCCATCAGTGAGTCGAACGGTCATCAGCCCCAGCATTTT

d_call: TRBD1
v_call: TRBV7-2
clone_size: once
j_call: TRBJ1-1
cdr3_length: 14
cdr3_aa: CASSRDSSYTEAFF
cdr3_nt: TGTGCCAGCAGCCGGGACAGCTCATACACTGAAGCTTTCTTT

d_call: TRBD1
v_call: TRBV5-1
clone_size: NA
j_call: TRBJ2-5
cdr3_length: 18
cdr3_aa: CASSLVFRGSALQETQYF
cdr3_nt: TGCGCCAGCAGCTTGGTATTCAGGGGGTCTGCTCTCCAAGAGACCCAGTACTTC

d_call: NA
v_call: TRBV11-2
clone_size: NA
j_call: TRBJ2-7
cdr3_length: 12
cdr3_aa: CASSLAGREQYF
cdr3_nt: TGTGCCAGCAGCTTGGCCGGCCGGGAGCAGTACTTC

d_call: NA
v_call: TRBV9
clone_size: NA
j_call: TRBJ1-2
cdr3_length: 14
cdr3_aa: CASSVGGGGYGYTF
cdr3_nt: TGTGCCAGCAGCGTAGGCGGGGGAGGTTATGGCTACACCTTC

d_call: TRBD2
v_call: TRBV2
clone_size: NA
j_call: TRBJ2-7
cdr3_length: 12
cdr3_aa: CASSLGLAGELF
cdr3_nt: TGTGCCAGCAGTTTGGGACTAGCGGGGGAACTCTTC

d_call: NA
v_call: TRBV5-4
clone_size: NA
j_call: TRBJ2-1
cdr3_length: 16
cdr3_aa: CASSSRTSSPYNEQFF
cdr3_nt: TGTGCCAGCAGCTCTCGGACCAGCTCCCCCTACAATGAGCAGTTCTTC

d_call: TRBD1
v_call: TRBV10-3
clone_size: NA
j_call: TRBJ2-3
cdr3_length: 14
cdr3_aa: CATEQGITTDTQYF
cdr3_nt: TGTGCCACCGAACAGGGGATAACTACAGATACGCAGTATTTT

d_call: NA
v_call: TRBV18
clone_size: NA
j_call: TRBJ1-1
cdr3_length: 14
cdr3_aa: CASSLGFVNTEAFF
cdr3_nt: TGTGCCAGCTCACTCGGGTTCGTTAACACTGAAGCTTTCTTT

d_call: NA
v_call: TRBV19
clone_size: NA
j_call: TRBJ1-6
cdr3_length: 16
cdr3_aa: CASSWGPTAQNSPLHF
cdr3_nt: TGTGCCAGTAGTTGGGGCCCGACAGCCCAAAATTCACCCCTCCACTTT

d_call: NA
v_call: TRBV7-2
clone_size: NA
j_call: TRBJ1-4
cdr3_length: 16
cdr3_aa: CASRRQSTATNEKLFF
cdr3_nt: TGTGCCAGCCGCCGACAGTCCACTGCAACTAATGAAAAACTGTTTTTT

d_call: TRBD2
v_call: TRBV11-2
clone_size: NA
j_call: TRBJ2-1
cdr3_length: 15
cdr3_aa: CASSFGTSGYNEQFF
cdr3_nt: TGTGCCAGCAGCTTCGGGACTAGCGGGTACAATGAGCAGTTCTTC

d_call: TRBD2
v_call: TRBV28
clone_size: once
j_call: TRBJ2-1
cdr3_length: 16
cdr3_aa: CASSTAVAGGPYEQFF
cdr3_nt: TGTGCCAGCAGTACCGCAGTGGCGGGGGGGCCTTATGAGCAGTTCTTC

d_call: NA
v_call: TRBV6-1
clone_size: NA
j_call: TRBJ2-7
cdr3_length: 14
cdr3_aa: CASSRGSSSYEQYF
cdr3_nt: TGTGCCAGCAGTAGGGGCTCCAGCTCCTACGAGCAGTACTTC

d_call: NA
v_call: TRBV7-2
clone_size: NA
j_call: TRBJ1-1
cdr3_length: 14
cdr3_aa: CASNPRGLNTEAFF
cdr3_nt: TGTGCCAGCAACCCCCGGGGGTTGAACACTGAAGCTTTCTTT

d_call: NA
v_call: TRBV7-2
clone_size: NA
j_call: TRBJ1-1
cdr3_length: 15
cdr3_aa: CASSLAGRMNTEAFF
cdr3_nt: TGTGCCAGCAGCCTAGCGGGACGGATGAACACTGAAGCTTTCTTT

d_call: TRBD2
v_call: TRBV7-6
clone_size: NA
j_call: TRBJ2-7
cdr3_length: 16
cdr3_aa: CASTTDWEREIYEQYF
cdr3_nt: TGTGCCAGCACCACCGACTGGGAGCGGGAGATATACGAGCAGTACTTC

d_call: NA
v_call: TRBV9
clone_size: NA
j_call: TRBJ2-5
cdr3_length: 12
cdr3_aa: CASSAPRETQYF
cdr3_nt: TGTGCCAGCAGCGCCCCCCGAGAGACCCAGTACTTC

d_call: TRBD2
v_call: TRBV7-7
clone_size: NA
j_call: TRBJ2-5
cdr3_length: 15
cdr3_aa: CASSLAPGGQETQYF
cdr3_nt: TGTGCTAGCAGCTTAGCGCCGGGAGGGCAAGAGACCCAGTACTTC

d_call: NA
v_call: TRBV7-2
clone_size: NA
j_call: TRBJ2-2
cdr3_length: 14
cdr3_aa: CASSLAGNTGELFF
cdr3_nt: TGTGCCAGCAGCTTAGCCGGGAACACCGGGGAGCTGTTTTTT

d_call: NA
v_call: TRBV19
clone_size: NA
j_call: TRBJ2-2
cdr3_length: 15
cdr3_aa: CATRDGALNTGELFF
cdr3_nt: TGTGCCACCCGCGACGGAGCCCTGAACACCGGGGAGCTGTTTTTT

d_call: TRBD2
v_call: TRBV5-1
clone_size: NA
j_call: TRBJ2-2
cdr3_length: 17
cdr3_aa: CASSLVAGAPGTGELFF
cdr3_nt: TGCGCCAGCAGCTTGGTAGCGGGAGCCCCCGGGACCGGGGAGCTGTTTTTT

d_call: TRBD2
v_call: TRBV9
clone_size: NA
j_call: TRBJ2-1
cdr3_length: 17
cdr3_aa: CASSVATGRDKVGEQFF
cdr3_nt: TGTGCCAGCAGCGTAGCTACGGGGAGGGATAAGGTCGGTGAGCAGTTCTTC

d_call: NA
v_call: TRBV5-1
clone_size: NA
j_call: TRBJ2-3
cdr3_length: 14
cdr3_aa: CASSIGQHTDTQYF
cdr3_nt: TGCGCCAGCAGCATTGGACAGCACACAGATACGCAGTATTTT

d_call: TRBD1
v_call: TRBV27
clone_size: NA
j_call: TRBJ1-3
cdr3_length: 21
cdr3_aa: CASSLRRGQGTLARSGNTIYF
cdr3_nt: TGTGCCAGCAGTTTGCGACGGGGACAGGGGACACTAGCACGCTCTGGAAACACCATATATTTT

d_call: TRBD2
v_call: TRBV6-5
clone_size: NA
j_call: TRBJ2-1
cdr3_length: 14
cdr3_aa: CASSPGLAGGGRFF
cdr3_nt: TGTGCCAGCAGTCCGGGACTAGCGGGAGGTGGGAGGTTCTTC

d_call: TRBD2
v_call: TRBV7-2
clone_size: NA
j_call: TRBJ2-3
cdr3_length: 16
cdr3_aa: CASSLRTSGGGDTQYF
cdr3_nt: TGTGCCAGCAGCCTCAGGACTAGCGGAGGGGGAGATACGCAGTATTTT

d_call: TRBD1
v_call: TRBV5-1
clone_size: NA
j_call: TRBJ2-7
cdr3_length: 13
cdr3_aa: CASSADRNYEQYF
cdr3_nt: TGCGCCAGCAGCGCGGACAGGAACTACGAGCAGTACTTC

d_call: NA
v_call: TRBV11-2
clone_size: NA
j_call: TRBJ2-5
cdr3_length: 11
cdr3_aa: CATSLVETQYF
cdr3_nt: TGTGCCACCTCCTTAGTGGAGACCCAGTACTTC

d_call: TRBD2
v_call: TRBV4-1
clone_size: NA
j_call: TRBJ2-3
cdr3_length: 17
cdr3_aa: CASTGVQGGGRTDTQYF
cdr3_nt: TGCGCCAGCACCGGGGTCCAAGGCGGGGGTCGCACAGATACGCAGTATTTT

d_call: TRBD2
v_call: TRBV9
clone_size: once
j_call: TRBJ2-1
cdr3_length: 15
cdr3_aa: CASSPRTSGYNEQFF
cdr3_nt: TGTGCCAGCAGCCCACGGACTAGCGGGTACAATGAGCAGTTCTTC

d_call: TRBD2
v_call: TRBV18
clone_size: NA
j_call: TRBJ2-1
cdr3_length: 15
cdr3_aa: CASSDDLAGANEQFF
cdr3_nt: TGTGCCAGCTCCGACGACTTAGCGGGGGCAAATGAGCAGTTCTTC

d_call: TRBD2
v_call: TRBV5-1
clone_size: NA
j_call: TRBJ2-1
cdr3_length: 19
cdr3_aa: CASSRPGTSQKDTGHEQFF
cdr3_nt: TGCGCCAGCAGCCGACCCGGGACTAGCCAGAAGGATACGGGACATGAGCAGTTCTTC

d_call: TRBD1
v_call: TRBV28
clone_size: NA
j_call: TRBJ2-7
cdr3_length: 15
cdr3_aa: CASSLLGTGSYEQYF
cdr3_nt: TGTGCCAGCAGTTTACTCGGGACAGGGTCCTACGAGCAGTACTTC

d_call: NA
v_call: TRBV6-6
clone_size: NA
j_call: TRBJ2-1
cdr3_length: 11
cdr3_aa: CASNEGGEQFF
cdr3_nt: TGTGCCAGCAACGAGGGAGGTGAGCAGTTCTTC

d_call: TRBD2
v_call: TRBV9
clone_size: NA
j_call: TRBJ2-2
cdr3_length: 15
cdr3_aa: CASSPGGSVTGELFF
cdr3_nt: TGTGCCAGCAGCCCCGGCGGGAGTGTCACCGGGGAGCTGTTTTTT

d_call: NA
v_call: TRBV7-2
clone_size: NA
j_call: TRBJ2-3
cdr3_length: 16
cdr3_aa: CASSLARGPLTDTQYF
cdr3_nt: TGTGCCAGCAGCTTAGCGCGAGGGCCCCTCACAGATACGCAGTATTTT

d_call: NA
v_call: TRBV18
clone_size: NA
j_call: TRBJ1-5
cdr3_length: 15
cdr3_aa: CASSPDATSNQPQHF
cdr3_nt: TGTGCCAGCTCACCAGATGCCACTAGCAATCAGCCCCAGCATTTT

d_call: NA
v_call: TRBV7-2
clone_size: NA
j_call: TRBJ2-2
cdr3_length: 13
cdr3_aa: CASSFPKAGELFF
cdr3_nt: TGTGCCAGCAGCTTCCCCAAGGCCGGGGAGCTGTTTTTT

d_call: NA
v_call: TRBV5-1
clone_size: once
j_call: TRBJ2-2
cdr3_length: 15
cdr3_aa: CASSFGGSNTGELFF
cdr3_nt: TGCGCCAGCAGCTTTGGGGGATCCAACACCGGGGAGCTGTTTTTT

d_call: NA
v_call: TRBV5-1
clone_size: NA
j_call: TRBJ1-5
cdr3_length: 16
cdr3_aa: CASSLDGQLGNQPQHF
cdr3_nt: TGCGCCAGCAGCTTGGACGGACAATTAGGCAATCAGCCCCAGCATTTT

d_call: TRBD2
v_call: TRBV6-5
clone_size: NA
j_call: TRBJ2-7
cdr3_length: 14
cdr3_aa: CASSWASGIYEQYF
cdr3_nt: TGTGCCAGCAGTTGGGCTAGCGGGATCTACGAGCAGTACTTC

d_call: NA
v_call: TRBV7-8
clone_size: few
j_call: TRBJ1-6
cdr3_length: 14
cdr3_aa: CASTFGFSGSPLHF
cdr3_nt: TGTGCCAGCACCTTTGGGTTTAGTGGTTCACCCCTCCACTTT

d_call: NA
v_call: TRBV5-1
clone_size: NA
j_call: TRBJ2-7
cdr3_length: 14
cdr3_aa: CASSFGGDPYEQYF
cdr3_nt: TGCGCCAGCAGTTTTGGCGGGGATCCCTACGAGCAGTACTTC

d_call: TRBD2
v_call: TRBV5-1
clone_size: NA
j_call: TRBJ2-3
cdr3_length: 14
cdr3_aa: CASSLVAGDDTQYF
cdr3_nt: TGCGCCAGCAGCTTAGTAGCGGGGGATGATACGCAGTATTTT

d_call: TRBD1
v_call: TRBV2
clone_size: NA
j_call: TRBJ1-6
cdr3_length: 13
cdr3_aa: CASRTGSRSPLHF
cdr3_nt: TGTGCCAGCCGGACAGGCTCTAGGTCACCCCTCCACTTT

d_call: TRBD1
v_call: TRBV10-2
clone_size: NA
j_call: TRBJ2-3
cdr3_length: 15
cdr3_aa: CASRDRDRSTDTQYF
cdr3_nt: TGCGCCAGCAGAGACCGGGACAGAAGCACAGATACGCAGTATTTT

d_call: NA
v_call: TRBV7-6
clone_size: NA
j_call: TRBJ2-5
cdr3_length: 16
cdr3_aa: CASSLSEVGVKETQYF
cdr3_nt: TGTGCCAGCAGCTTATCCGAGGTCGGGGTCAAAGAGACCCAGTACTTC